This TCR beta chain was documented in a study of T cell responses to AZD1222 COVID-19 vaccine. General study results and limits: CD4 TCRs covered the whole spike, strongest at regions 160-218 and 743-854.

Second-dose intervals near 4 or 12 weeks were combined. The count of this clone is one. Its antigen remains unknown. The V and J ends lost 2 bases and 5 bases respectively, with 5 bases between them. The CDR3 runs to 12 residues. The germline CDR1 and CDR2 sequences are SGHAT and FQNNGV. Measured with immunoSEQ multiplex PCR; TCRdb has only the in-frame clones, and not every one. Of some 18,000 clones listed, around 81% are singletons. The clonotype was recovered from an adult who received the AZD1222 COVID-19 vaccine. The material sequenced was peripheral blood, taken 28 days after the second AZD1222 dose. The rearrangement uses TRBV11-2 and TRBJ2-3; the D is unclear. The CDR3 spells CASSLFRDTQYF. The DNA for the CDR3 is TGTGCCAGCAGCTTATTTCGAGATACGCAGTATTTT.